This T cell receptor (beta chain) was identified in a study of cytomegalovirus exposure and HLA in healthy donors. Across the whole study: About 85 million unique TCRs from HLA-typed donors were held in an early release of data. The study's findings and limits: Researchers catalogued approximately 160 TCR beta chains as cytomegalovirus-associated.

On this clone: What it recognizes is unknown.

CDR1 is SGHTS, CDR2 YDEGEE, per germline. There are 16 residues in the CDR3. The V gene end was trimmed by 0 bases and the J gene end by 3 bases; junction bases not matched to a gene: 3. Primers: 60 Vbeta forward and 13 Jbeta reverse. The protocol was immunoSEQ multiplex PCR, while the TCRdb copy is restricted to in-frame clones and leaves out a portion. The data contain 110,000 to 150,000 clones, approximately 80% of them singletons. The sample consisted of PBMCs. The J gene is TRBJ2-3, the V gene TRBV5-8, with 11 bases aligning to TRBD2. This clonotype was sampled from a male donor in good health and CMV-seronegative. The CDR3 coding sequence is TGTGCCAGCAGCTTGGCTGGGACTAGCGGAACAGATACGCAGTATTTT. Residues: CASSLAGTSGTDTQYF.